The clone carrying this T cell receptor (beta chain) was seen repeatedly, ten times or more. Via MiXCR, TCRdb re-called the 5' RACE reads, giving one row per CDR3 protein. The sample carries around 30,000 distinct CDR3 sequences, about 9.6% recorded once. This entry belongs to a study of chronic HIV infection and antiretroviral therapy. Germline V gene data show CDR1 as SGHRS and CDR2 as YFSETQ. V was pared by 5 bases and J by 0 bases, with 11 bases of the junction left unmatched. The CDR3 covers 18 residues. The clonotype was recovered from an adult who had HIV and had not received antiretroviral therapy, or was an uninfected healthy control (not recorded which). The specimen was peripheral blood. This chain uses TRBV5-1 with TRBJ2-1; 10 positions match TRBD2. CDR3 DNA: TGCGCCAGCAGTCGTCTAGCGGGAGCCAGTCGCTCCTACAATGAGCAGTTCTTC. Protein sequence: CASSRLAGASRSYNEQFF.